These 12 T cell receptor beta chains were all obtained from the same sample, sequenced in a study of control samples from healthy donors and cancer patients. Repertoires were generated with immunoSEQ multiplex PCR, while TCRdb's copy carries only in-frame clones and drops some. Among about 150,000 clones, just under 95% were seen once, and the ten largest hold 5.7%. Sequencing was done on a sample of blood. The receptors come from a middle-aged man in good health.

The gene calls are TRBV3-1 (or the pseudogene TRBV3-2) and TRBJ2-1; 10 nucleotides match TRBD2. Germline V lookup: CDR1 LGHDT, CDR2 YNNKEL (reference sequence). V was pared by 6 bases and J by 6 bases, with 5 bases of the junction left unmatched. The CDR3 contains 14 residues. DNA of the CDR3: TGTGCCAGCAGTTGGACTAGCGGACCCAATGAGCAGTTCTTC. This encodes CASSWTSGPNEQFF.

The V call is TRBV27, the J call TRBJ1-6, with D uncertain. The CDR3 is 16 residues long. Looked up from germline, CDR1 is MNHEY and CDR2 is SMNVEV (reference sequence). Trimming removed 3 bases at V and 0 bases at J, with 9 bases between. The CDR3 coding sequence is TGTGCCAGCAGTTTTAGTGGAAGCTCCTATAATTCACCCCTCCACTTT. This codes for CASSFSGSSYNSPLHF.

The chain's CDR3 is CASSNPFAGKNTEAFF. The CDR3, as DNA: TGTGCCAGTAGTAATCCTTTCGCCGGGAAGAACACTGAAGCTTTCTTT. The chain joins TRBV19 to TRBJ1-1; D remains ambiguous. Germline lookup yields CDR1 LNHDA and CDR2 SQIVND (reference sequence). There are 16 residues in the CDR3. V was trimmed by 4 bases and J by 1 base, leaving 16 bases between them.

CDR3 in DNA: TGTGCCAGCAGGCCTCACACCGGGGAGCTGTTTTTT. This sequence encodes CASRPHTGELFF. This chain uses TRBV6-5 with TRBJ2-2; no definite D call. V lost 6 bases to trimming and J lost 3 bases, with 5 bases between them. CDR1 is MNHEY and CDR2 is SVGAGI in the germline V gene. The CDR3 is 12 amino acids.

V is TRBV9 and J is TRBJ2-1; D gene uncertain. V shed 0 bases and J shed 6 bases, with 7 bases lying between them. The CDR3 runs 13 residues. CDR1 and CDR2 from the germline V gene are SGDLS and YYNGEE. The CDR3 bases are TGTGCCAGCAGCGTAGCCCCAAGCAATGAGCAGTTCTTC. As protein: CASSVAPSNEQFF.

The chain couples TRBV19 to TRBJ2-7, with 7 bases matching TRBD1. Germline-derived CDR1 and CDR2 are LNHDA and SQIVND (reference sequence). Germline trimming cut 6 bases from V and 5 bases from J; bases unmatched to any gene: 10. This CDR3 is built from 14 residues. CDR3 bases: TGTGCCAGTAGGGGACGTGGGCAGGGGGACGAGCAGTACTTC. This translates into CASRGRGQGDEQYF.

DNA for the CDR3: TGTGCCAGCAGCTTAGCGGTGGGGCAGGGTGTAGCTTTCTTT. The encoded protein is CASSLAVGQGVAFF. V and J are TRBV7-9 and TRBJ1-1, with D perhaps TRBD1 (5 bases). The V and J ends lost 0 bases and 10 bases respectively, with 15 bases between them. The CDR3 is made up of 14 amino acids. The V gene's germline CDR1 is SEHNR and CDR2 FQNEAQ (reference sequence).

V and J are TRBV13 and TRBJ2-7; no reliable D call. Germline V gene lookup returns CDR1 PRHDT and CDR2 FYEKMQ (reference sequence). The V and J ends lost 4 bases and 7 bases respectively, with 20 bases between them. The CDR3 runs to 15 residues. This CDR3 reads CASSSYTYGPGEQYF. CDR3 coding DNA: TGTGCCAGCAGCTCGTATACCTACGGACCCGGGGAGCAGTACTTC.

In this sample, this clone turned up many times. This sequence joins TRBV2 and TRBJ1-1, with 7 bases fitting TRBD1. The germline CDR1 and CDR2 sequences are SNHLY and FYNNEI. The CDR3 spans 15 residues. After removal of 6 bases from V and 5 bases from J, the junction contained 12 bases not matched to a gene. CDR3 sequence: CASSQPGSQGTEAFF. The CDR3 nucleotides are TGTGCCAGCAGCCAACCAGGATCACAGGGGACTGAAGCTTTCTTT.

This clone was seen once. The chain employs TRBV30 and TRBJ2-3; D call uncertain. This CDR3 spans 12 amino acids. Germline loops: CDR1 GTSNPN, CDR2 SVGIG (reference sequence). Trimming removed 3 bases from V and 1 base from J, with 5 bases in between. The CDR3, as DNA: TGTGCCTGGAGGGGCGGCACAGATACGCAGTATTTT. Residues: CAWRGGTDTQYF.

This chain joins TRBV20-1 and TRBJ2-7; no definite D call. CDR3 length: 11 residues. The germline V and J ends were trimmed by 1 base and 2 bases, with 3 bases remaining between them. CDR1 and CDR2 (germline): DFQATT, SNEGSKA (reference sequence). CDR3 amino acids: CSARGPYEQYF. CDR3 DNA: TGCAGTGCTAGAGGGCCCTACGAGCAGTACTTC.

CDR3 loop: CASSLARTGVYEQYF. Written as DNA, the CDR3 is TGTGCCAGCAGCTTAGCGCGGACAGGGGTATACGAGCAGTACTTC. The rearrangement joins TRBV7-2 to TRBJ2-7, with 9 bases matching TRBD1. CDR3 length: 15 amino acids. Germline loops: CDR1 SGHTA, CDR2 FQGNSA. V lost 0 bases, J lost 4 bases, and 4 bases stayed unmatched.